This T cell receptor beta chain was documented in a study of CD8 T cells in Susac syndrome. Random hexamers were used to reverse transcribe roughly 0.45 to 1 ug of RNA. With immunoSEQ multiplex PCR, TCR beta CDR3 was amplified across 54 Vbeta and 13 Jbeta. Using its own MiXCR run on the immunoSEQ multiplex PCR reads, TCRdb lists one record per CDR3 protein. Among 150,000 to 200,000 distinct CDR3 sequences listed, about 93% were seen once. This CDR3 spans 13 amino acids. From germline, CDR1 is DFQATT and CDR2 SNEGSKA (reference sequence). V lost 5 bases and J lost 5; bases outside the gene matches: 9. From blood CD8+ and CD4+ T cells, the TCR beta chain was sequenced. The CD8+ and CD4+ T cells were isolated magnetically using a negative isolation approach, whereas the TEMRA cells were enriched by FACS.

The genes are TRBV20-1 and TRBJ2-7; 7 bases map to TRBD1. Source material: CD4+ T cells from PBMCs. This clonotype originated in a human donor in good health. CDR3 nucleotide sequence: TGCAGTGCTCCGACAGGGTCCTCGGACGAGCAGTACTTC. This codes for CSAPTGSSDEQYF.